This T cell receptor beta chain was captured by sequencing in a study of blood T cell repertoires in COVID-19. This clone has a handful of counts. Germline V gene lookup returns CDR1 SGHRS and CDR2 YFSETQ. The CDR3 has 14 residues. V gave up 4 bases and J gave up 1 base, with 11 bases separating them. Produced via immunoSEQ multiplex PCR; TCRdb's table is partial and in-frame only. The repertoire consists of some 180,000 clones, with 85% occurring once and the leading ten covering more than 5.5%. The chain links TRBV5-1 to TRBJ1-1, with a possible D match to TRBD1 (5 bases). This TCR was recovered from a middle-aged man who had recovered from COVID-19. The sample was PBMCs or T cells enriched from blood (not recorded which). The CDR3 is CASSPGGKNTEAFF. Written as DNA, the CDR3 is TGCGCCAGCAGCCCCGGGGGAAAGAACACTGAAGCTTTCTTT.